The 6 T cell receptor beta chains reported below all come from one sample, sequenced in a study of early T cells in non-severe SARS-CoV-2 infection. TCRdb itself ran the 5' RACE reads through MiXCR, one entry per CDR3 protein. Of 99,000 or so distinct CDR3 sequences listed, roughly 17% are singletons. Sequencing was carried out using whole blood. The source is an adult who was a healthcare worker with PCR-confirmed SARS-CoV-2 infection or an uninfected control (not recorded which).

This clonotype was counted only a few times. The rearrangement uses TRBV14 and TRBJ2-3, with a possible D match to TRBD2 (5 bases). From germline, CDR1 is SGHDN and CDR2 FVKESK. Trimming took 4 bases from V and 2 from J, leaving 16 bases between them. The CDR3 contains 16 residues. CDR3 bases: TGTGCCAGCAGCCGGTCGAGCGGATTCGACACAGATACGCAGTATTTT. It specifies CASSRSSGFDTDTQYF.

The sample holds one count of this clonotype. V gene TRBV7-2 combines with J gene TRBJ2-1, with 7 bases that match TRBD2. Germline CDR1 and CDR2: SGHTA and FQGNSA. The V gene end was trimmed by 5 bases and the J gene end by 10 bases; junction bases not matched to a gene: 11. The CDR3 has 14 amino acids. Written as DNA, the CDR3 is TGTGCCAGCAGCCCTCGACTAGCAATGTACGAGCAGTTCTTC. This translates into CASSPRLAMYEQFF.

The chain is built from TRBV29-1 and TRBJ2-7; no reliable D call. This CDR3 has 11 amino acids. Germline assignment: CDR1 SQVTM and CDR2 ANQGSEA. Trimming pared 4 bases from V and 3 bases from J, leaving 7 bases between. CDR3 in DNA: TGCAGCGTTGGGCTGGGCTACGAGCAGTACTTC. Translation: CSVGLGYEQYF.

This clonotype was counted between two and nine times. The chain recombines TRBV11-2 with TRBJ2-7; possibly TRBD1 for D (5 bases). The CDR3 contains 14 residues. Trimming removed 5 bases from V and 3 bases from J, with 14 bases in between. The V gene's germline CDR1 is SGHAT and CDR2 FQNNGV. CDR3 coding DNA: TGTGCCAGCAGCGCTCACCCCGACAGCTACGAGCAGTACTTC. Protein product: CASSAHPDSYEQYF.

There are a few counts of this clonotype. This chain links TRBV12-5 with TRBJ2-5; the D gene is possibly TRBD1 (5 bases). Looked up from germline, CDR1 is LGHNT and CDR2 is FRNRAP. The CDR3 is 14 amino acids. V lost 3 bases, J lost 6 bases, and 14 bases lay in between. In nucleotides, the CDR3 is TGTGCTAGTGGTTTATCAGGGTCGGATAAGACCCAGTACTTC. Translating gives CASGLSGSDKTQYF.

This clonotype has more than one count but fewer than ten. The CDR3, as DNA: TGCTCTCTTAAATCGGGGGGCGGCCAGCCCCAGCATTTT. This sequence encodes CSLKSGGGQPQHF. The rearrangement uses TRBV20-1 and TRBJ1-5; weak D call: TRBD1 (6 bases). The germline V gene has CDR1 DFQATT and CDR2 SNEGSKA (reference sequence). The CDR3 is 13 residues long.